The rows below give T cell receptor beta chains drawn from one sample of a study of CD8+CD57+ T cells in acquired aplastic anemia. TCRdb reprocessed the reads with MiXCR, giving one entry per CDR3 protein. Among about 240,000 distinct CDR3 sequences listed, around 43% were seen once. Sequencing was done on a sample of sorted CD4+, CD8+, or CD8+CD57+ T cells (not recorded which) from PBMCs. The receptor set was obtained from a human donor with aplastic anemia. The CDR3 runs from the conserved cysteine through the conserved F or W. The D gene is left open where the match is weak. Expanded clones are given a class, and other clones once, few, many or no size at all.

TGTGCCAGCAGCTTGGGGACAGGGGGGTACGAGCAGTGCTTC,CASSLGTGGYEQCF,TRBJ2-7,NA,TRBD1,14,TRBV7-9
TGTGCCACCAGTAAACGCCTGGGGGTCGACGAGCAGTACTTC,CATSKRLGVDEQYF,TRBJ2-7,NA,NA,14,TRBV24-1
TGTGCCAGCAGCTCTTGGACAGGGGCCCCCTACGAGCAGTACTTC,CASSSWTGAPYEQYF,TRBJ2-7,many,TRBD1,15,TRBV7-6
TGTGCCAGCAGTTCCCCCTGGGGGAGAGGCGAGCAGTACTTC,CASSSPWGRGEQYF,TRBJ2-7,NA,NA,14,TRBV6-5
TGTGCCAGCAAGGCAGGATTCTATGGCTACACCTTC,CASKAGFYGYTF,TRBJ1-2,few,NA,12,TRBV27
TGTGCCAGTAGTATAGATCGTCAGGCTTCCTACGAGCAGTACTTC,CASSIDRQASYEQYF,TRBJ2-7,many,NA,15,TRBV19
TGTGCCAGCAGCCACCCACGGACTAGCGGTGACAATGAGCAGTTCTTC,CASSHPRTSGDNEQFF,TRBJ2-1,many,TRBD2,16,TRBV7-9
TGCGCCAGCAGCCAAGTATCTCTTGGGACTAGCGCCCCGGGGAGGGGCGAGCAGTACTTC,CASSQVSLGTSAPGRGEQYF,TRBJ2-7,few,TRBD2,20,TRBV4-1
TGTGCCAGCAGCCCAGCCGGGACGGGGTACGAGCAGTACTTC,CASSPAGTGYEQYF,TRBJ2-7,many,NA,14,TRBV5-4
TGTGCCAGCAGTTACGCCCCGCCAGACCCCAGGGGTGAAGCTTTCTTT,CASSYAPPDPRGEAFF,TRBJ1-1,NA,NA,16,TRBV6-6
TGTGCCAGAAACAGGGCCACTAATGAAAAACTGTTTTTT,CARNRATNEKLFF,TRBJ1-4,NA,NA,13,TRBV7-2
TGTGCCAGCAGCGTAGGTGACCGGGAGACCCAGTACTTC,CASSVGDRETQYF,TRBJ2-5,NA,NA,13,TRBV9
TGTGCCAGCATTCGACTAGCGGGAGGGCCTTATGAGCAGTTCTTC,CASIRLAGGPYEQFF,TRBJ2-1,few,TRBD2,15,TRBV6-4
TGTGCCAGCAGCAGGGGGGCCCGGGAGCAGTTCTTC,CASSRGAREQFF,TRBJ2-1,NA,NA,12,TRBV25-1
TGCAGCGTCCGCGGGACAGCTAACTATGGCTACACCTTC,CSVRGTANYGYTF,TRBJ1-2,once,TRBD1,13,TRBV29-1
TGTGCCAGCAGTTACAGACTCGATTCAACCCACAATGAGCAGTTCTTC,CASSYRLDSTHNEQFF,TRBJ2-1,NA,NA,16,TRBV27
TGTGCCAGCAGCTTAGCAGGGGGCGTAGAGACCCAGTACTTC,CASSLAGGVETQYF,TRBJ2-5,NA,TRBD1,14,TRBV7-9
TGTGCCTGGAGTGCCGGACAGGGGAACACTGAAGCTTTCTTT,CAWSAGQGNTEAFF,TRBJ1-1,many,TRBD1,14,TRBV30
TGTGCCAGCAGTTCCCCTCACCTCTCTGGGGCCAACGTCCTGACTTTC,CASSSPHLSGANVLTF,TRBJ2-6,few,NA,16,TRBV27
TGCGCCAGCAGTGATGGCGGGACGATCCAAGAGACCCAGTACTTC,CASSDGGTIQETQYF,TRBJ2-5,NA,NA,15,TRBV10-1
TGTGCCAGTAGTATGGGGTCCTACGAGCAGTACTTC,CASSMGSYEQYF,TRBJ2-7,many,NA,12,TRBV19
TGTGCCAGCAGTTCGGGACAACTAGGTCTCTACGAGCAGTACTTC,CASSSGQLGLYEQYF,TRBJ2-7,many,NA,15,TRBV2
TGTGCCATCAGTGAGGACAGCTACGAGCATTTT,CAISEDSYEHF,TRBJ1-5,once,NA,11,TRBV10-3
TGTGCCAGCAGCGAGGACGGGCAGGGGGCTACTTGCACCTTC,CASSEDGQGATCTF,TRBJ1-2,NA,TRBD1,14,TRBV7-9
TGTGCCACCCAACAGGGGGCGGGCGAGCAGTACTTC,CATQQGAGEQYF,TRBJ2-7,NA,TRBD1,12,TRBV27
TGTGCCAGCAGCCCCGGTCGTTTGGGGAACACTGAAGCTTTCTTT,CASSPGRLGNTEAFF,TRBJ1-1,NA,NA,15,TRBV9
TGCGCCAGCAGCCAAGGGGGCCCGTTGACAGGGGCAGATACGCAGTATTTT,CASSQGGPLTGADTQYF,TRBJ2-3,few,TRBD1,17,TRBV4-1
TGTGCCAGCAGCTCCACAGGGGGCCCTGAAGCTTTCTTT,CASSSTGGPEAFF,TRBJ1-1,few,TRBD1,13,TRBV7-2
TGTGCCAGTAGTATGGGGACAGGAGCCTACGAGCAGTACTTC,CASSMGTGAYEQYF,TRBJ2-7,many,TRBD1,14,TRBV19
TGTGCCAGCAGCTTAGGCACAATGGAGCAGTACTTC,CASSLGTMEQYF,TRBJ2-7,NA,NA,12,TRBV7-9
TGCGCCAGCAGCCAAAATGGAGGAGCACCCTACGAGCAGTACTTC,CASSQNGGAPYEQYF,TRBJ2-7,many,NA,15,TRBV4-1
TGTGCCAGCAGCCCGGCGGGGGGCTATTACGAGCAGTACTTC,CASSPAGGYYEQYF,TRBJ2-7,many,TRBD2,14,TRBV6-2/TRBV6-3
TGCGCCAGCTTAGGGGGAAATTCTGGGGCCAACGTCCTGACTTTC,CASLGGNSGANVLTF,TRBJ2-6,NA,NA,15,TRBV10-1
TGCGCCAGCAGAGGAAGCGGAGGAGGCTCCTACGAGCAGTACTTC,CASRGSGGGSYEQYF,TRBJ2-7,many,NA,15,TRBV5-1
TGTGCCAGCAGTCCCCTGGGAGTACAAGAGACCCAGTACTTC,CASSPLGVQETQYF,TRBJ2-5,many,NA,14,TRBV12-3/TRBV12-4
TGCAGTGCTCCTAGCGGGAGCTCCTACGAGCAGTACTTC,CSAPSGSSYEQYF,TRBJ2-7,few,TRBD2,13,TRBV20-1
TGCGCCAGCAGCCACTTTCTCCACAGGGCGGAGAACGAGCAGTACTTC,CASSHFLHRAENEQYF,TRBJ2-7,NA,NA,16,TRBV7-2
TGTGCCTGCAGTTATGGGACTAGCGAGAGGGCTGAGCAGTTCTTC,CACSYGTSERAEQFF,TRBJ2-1,NA,TRBD2,15,TRBV10-3
TGTGCCAGCAATGAGGGGCCAGACAATCAGCCCCAGCATTTT,CASNEGPDNQPQHF,TRBJ1-5,NA,NA,14,TRBV2
TGTGCCAGCAGTGAGCCCCAGGGCCAGCGTTCACCCCTCCACTTT,CASSEPQGQRSPLHF,TRBJ1-6,NA,NA,15,TRBV25-1
TGTGCCAGCAGCGAAAAAAACCTCCCATTGACGACAAACACTGAAGCTTTCTTT,CASSEKNLPLTTNTEAFF,TRBJ1-1,many,NA,18,TRBV7-9
TGTGCCAGCAGCAACTCTCGAGGGGGCCTATATGGCTACACCTTC,CASSNSRGGLYGYTF,TRBJ1-2,NA,TRBD1,15,TRBV9
TGCAGTGCTAGGAAACTAGCGGGAGGGTCCTACGAGCAGTACTTC,CSARKLAGGSYEQYF,TRBJ2-7,NA,TRBD2,15,TRBV20-1
TGCGCCAGCAGCCAGGTGGGGCGTCAGGGGGAAAAACTGTTTTTT,CASSQVGRQGEKLFF,TRBJ1-4,NA,NA,15,TRBV4-1
TGTGCTAGTGGTTTGGGGGTAGCGGGGGGGCCGATGAATGAGCAGCTCTTC,CASGLGVAGGPMNEQLF,TRBJ2-1,once,TRBD2,17,TRBV12-5
TGTGCCAGCAGCAGAACTAGCGGGGGGCGAGAGACCCAGTACTTC,CASSRTSGGRETQYF,TRBJ2-5,NA,TRBD2,15,TRBV7-3
TGTGCCAGCAGCACGCATGATCGGGGGGGGGCCTCGGGGGACATTCAGTACTTC,CASSTHDRGGASGDIQYF,TRBJ2-4,few,TRBD2,18,TRBV7-9
TGTGCCAGCAGTTACGGGACTAGCGGGAGAGATGAGCAGTTCTTC,CASSYGTSGRDEQFF,TRBJ2-1,few,TRBD2,15,TRBV27
TGCAGTGCTACGGCCCGCTCCTACGAGCAGTACTTC,CSATARSYEQYF,TRBJ2-7,NA,NA,12,TRBV20-1
TGTGCCAGCAGTTCAGGGAGGAACACTGAAGCTTTCTTT,CASSSGRNTEAFF,TRBJ1-1,many,NA,13,TRBV28
TGTGCCAGCAGCTCGATAACTCGCAATGAGCAGTTCTTC,CASSSITRNEQFF,TRBJ2-1,many,NA,13,TRBV5-6
TGTGCCAGCAGCTCCTCTGGAGGGAGAGCCGAGCAGTACTTC,CASSSSGGRAEQYF,TRBJ2-7,NA,NA,14,TRBV2
TGTGCCACCAGTGATTTGACGTATGGGGACACCTTC,CATSDLTYGDTF,TRBJ1-2,NA,NA,12,TRBV24-1